Below are 18 T cell receptor beta chains sequenced from a single sample in a study of cytomegalovirus exposure and HLA in healthy donors. Researchers ran the PCR with 60 Vbeta and 13 Jbeta primers. Here immunoSEQ multiplex PCR was the method, and the copy in TCRdb shows in-frame clones only, minus some. The sample lists about 170,000 clones; roughly 70% were seen once. Sequenced: PBMCs. All receptors come from a girl aged 5 to 17 in good health and CMV-seronegative.

The rearrangement links TRBV9 to TRBJ1-2; D is undetermined. V lost 0 bases, J lost 8 bases, and 17 bases lay in between. Germline values: CDR1 SGDLS, CDR2 YYNGEE. The CDR3 spans 15 residues. CDR3 residues: CASSVDAGSASGYTF. CDR3 DNA sequence: TGTGCCAGCAGCGTAGACGCGGGATCCGCATCCGGCTACACCTTC.

This sequence joins TRBV12-5 and TRBJ1-1; D is unresolved. Germline V gives CDR1 LGHNT, CDR2 FRNRAP. The CDR3 contains 17 residues. V shed 4 bases and J shed 11 bases, with 29 bases lying between them. The CDR3 protein is CASGSPPGRARGLEAFF. The CDR3 DNA reads as TGTGCTAGTGGTTCCCCCCCCGGGCGGGCCCGAGGGCTGGAGGCTTTCTTT.

The rearrangement joins TRBV5-1 to TRBJ1-1, with D tentatively TRBD1 (6 bases). The CDR3 runs to 16 residues. Germline assignment: CDR1 SGHRS and CDR2 YFSETQ. With 2 bases removed from V and 2 bases from J, the gap between germline ends came to 16 bases. CDR3 region: CASSFLPTGFNTEAFF. The DNA for the CDR3 is TGCGCCAGCAGCTTTCTTCCGACAGGCTTTAACACTGAAGCTTTCTTT.

This clone came up once. The chain is built from TRBV7-9 and TRBJ2-7, with D possibly TRBD1 on 6 matching bases. The J call may be mistaken, given a closer DNA end match to TRBJ2-1. Per germline, CDR1 SEHNR and CDR2 FQNEAQ (reference sequence). This CDR3 comprises 15 residues. CDR3 nucleotides: TGTGCCAGCAGCTTATTGGTAGGGGGTTCCTACGAGCAGTTCTTC. It encodes CASSLLVGGSYEQFF.

V is TRBV15 and J is TRBJ1-3, with 8 bases aligning to TRBD1. The CDR3 has 15 residues. Trimming removed 2 bases from V and 4 bases from J; junction bases left unmatched: 4. Germline V gene lookup returns CDR1 LNHNV and CDR2 YYDKDF (reference sequence). CDR3 sequence (DNA): TGTGCCACCAGCAGAACAGGGGGGCTCGGAAACACCATATATTTT. Its protein is CATSRTGGLGNTIYF.

This clone came up a few times. The V and J genes are TRBV5-4 and TRBJ1-4; D is perhaps TRBD1 (5 bases). V was pared by 2 bases and J by 6 bases, with 8 bases between. Germline V gene sequence: CDR1 SGHNT, CDR2 YYREEE (reference sequence). The CDR3 length is 13 residues. CDR3 residues: CASSFQGDEKLFF. CDR3 sequence (DNA): TGTGCCAGCAGCTTCCAGGGCGATGAAAAACTGTTTTTT.

V is TRBV21-1 and J is TRBJ1-1; the table's D call TRBD1 went unverified against the DNA. TRBV21-1 corresponds to a pseudogene. The CDR3 consists of 12 residues. The CDR3 region is CAPEGGPWWAFF. CDR3 DNA sequence: TGTGCCCCGGAAGGGGGTCCCTGGTGGGCTTTCTTT.

This sequence joins TRBV12-5 and TRBJ2-3; D remains unclear. The CDR3 is 13 amino acids. Germline loops: CDR1 LGHNT, CDR2 FRNRAP. Trimming stripped 2 bases from V and 7 bases from J, with 10 bases between. The CDR3: CASGLWSLHTQYF. CDR3 DNA: TGTGCTAGTGGTTTGTGGAGCCTCCATACGCAGTATTTT.

In DNA form, the CDR3 reads TGTGCCTGCGGGGGGAGGGACGAGCAGTACTTC. It encodes CACGGRDEQYF. The rearrangement uses TRBV7-8 and TRBJ2-7; 8 bases agree with TRBD2. The germline V gene encodes CDR1 SGHVS and CDR2 FQNEAQ. V was pared by 11 bases and J by 5 bases, with 5 bases of the junction left unmatched. The CDR3 length is 11 residues.

The J gene is TRBJ2-3, the V gene TRBV2; maybe TRBD2 (7 bases). CDR1 is SNHLY and CDR2 is FYNNEI in the germline V gene. Trimming removed 6 bases at V and 3 bases at J, with 13 bases between. The CDR3 sequence is 14 residues long. CDR3 loop: CASRGGQGTDTQYF. The CDR3, as DNA: TGTGCCAGCAGGGGGGGGCAGGGAACAGATACGCAGTATTTT.

This chain uses TRBV18 with TRBJ1-1; D is unresolved. V gave up 3 bases and J gave up 11 bases, with 22 bases separating them. CDR1 is KGHSH, CDR2 LQKENI, per germline. The CDR3 consists of 15 residues. CDR3 bases: TGTGCCAGCTCACCCATTGCCGGGGATGATTTAGGTGCTTTCTTT. It is translated as CASSPIAGDDLGAFF.

This clone was recorded only once. This chain joins TRBV19 and TRBJ1-5, with 7 bases aligning to TRBD1. The CDR3 is 13 amino acids. Germline V CDR1 and CDR2: LNHDA, SQIVND (reference sequence). The V and J ends lost 5 bases and 9 bases, in that order; junction bases with no gene match: 7. CDR3 residues: CASSAGGAWPQHF. The DNA for the CDR3 is TGTGCCAGTAGTGCAGGGGGAGCATGGCCCCAGCATTTT.

This clone is a singleton in its sample. This chain joins TRBV5-1 and TRBJ2-5, with TRBD2 matching over 8 bases. The V gene end was trimmed by 4 bases and the J gene end by 5 bases; junction bases not matched to a gene: 10. The CDR3 is 15 residues long. Germline V gives CDR1 SGHRS, CDR2 YFSETQ. The CDR3 sequence: CASSRNSGEGETQYF. As DNA, the CDR3 is TGCGCCAGCAGCAGAAATAGCGGGGAGGGGGAGACCCAGTACTTC. The variable domain in full, with the rest retrieved from reference TRBV5-1 and TRBJ2-5, is KAGVTQTPRYLIKTRGQQVTLSCSPISGHRSVSWYQQTPGQGLQFLFEYFSETQRNKGNFPGRFSGRQFSNSRSEMNVSTLELGDSALYLCASSRNSGEGETQYFGPGTRLLVL.

The chain has TRBV10-1 and TRBJ2-7, with D unresolved. CDR1 and CDR2 (germline): WNHNN, SYGVQD (reference sequence). Trimming cost V 8 bases and J 5 bases, with 13 bases left between them. The CDR3 has 12 residues. CDR3 nucleotides: TGCGCCAGCGGTATTCGTCCGGACGAGCAGTACTTC. The encoded protein is CASGIRPDEQYF.

This clone has just a few counts. The V and J genes are TRBV29-1 and TRBJ2-2; D may be TRBD2 (7 bases). The CDR3 sequence is 14 residues long. Germline V CDR1 and CDR2: SQVTM, ANQGSEA. Trimming pared 8 bases from V and 2 bases from J, leaving 15 bases between. The CDR3 loop reads CSTLGGTNTGELFF. The CDR3 nucleotides read TGCAGCACCCTGGGAGGGACAAACACCGGGGAGCTGTTTTTT.

V gene TRBV2 combines with J gene TRBJ2-3, with 9 positions matching TRBD1. Germline lookup yields CDR1 SNHLY and CDR2 FYNNEI. This CDR3 comprises 15 residues. The trim removed 7 bases at V and 2 bases at J, leaving 7 bases unmatched. The CDR3 nucleotides read TGTGCCAGCACCACCACAGGGGGCCACACAGATACGCAGTATTTT. This translates into CASTTTGGHTDTQYF.

The genes are TRBV5-1 and TRBJ1-1; TRBD1 matches 8 bases. The trim removed 4 bases at V and 4 bases at J, leaving 3 bases unmatched. Germline assignment: CDR1 SGHRS and CDR2 YFSETQ. The CDR3 totals 13 residues. CDR3 sequence: CASSHTGGTEAFF. The CDR3 DNA sequence: TGCGCCAGCAGCCACACAGGGGGCACTGAAGCTTTCTTT.

This clone has only one observation. The rearrangement joins TRBV5-1 to TRBJ2-7, with a weak D call TRBD1 (6 bases). This CDR3 is built from 14 residues. Germline CDR1 is SGHRS and CDR2 is YFSETQ. The V gene lost 3 bases and the J gene lost 2 bases, with 12 bases spanning the gap. CDR3 amino acids: CASSSRDKPYEQYF. The CDR3 DNA sequence: TGCGCCAGCAGCTCGAGGGACAAACCCTACGAGCAGTACTTC.